The rows below give T cell receptor beta chains drawn from one sample of a study of blood T cell repertoires in COVID-19. Profiling relied on immunoSEQ multiplex PCR, and the TCRdb table lists in-frame clones only, not all of them. This table has 150,000 or so clones, about 93% appearing once. The sample was peripheral blood. The source is a woman aged 45 to 65 with acute or convalescent COVID-19. CDR3s include the opening cysteine and the closing phenylalanine or tryptophan. A D gene is named only where the DNA matches it firmly. Clone size is shown for a subset of rows, as once, few, many or a class of expanded clone.

d_call: .; j_call: TRBJ2-7; clone_size: .; v_call: TRBV19; cdr3_aa: CASAGMSSYEQYF; cdr3_nt: TGTGCCTCGGCGGGGATGAGCTCCTACGAGCAGTACTTC
d_call: TRBD1; j_call: TRBJ1-6; clone_size: .; v_call: TRBV9; cdr3_aa: CASSVGQGLEPLHF; cdr3_nt: TGTGCCAGCAGCGTCGGACAGGGTTTAGAGCCCCTCCACTTT
d_call: .; j_call: TRBJ1-2; clone_size: .; v_call: TRBV6-2/TRBV6-3; cdr3_aa: CASSYEQGRNGYTF; cdr3_nt: TGTGCCAGCAGTTACGAACAGGGCAGGAATGGCTACACCTTC
d_call: .; j_call: TRBJ1-1; clone_size: .; v_call: TRBV3-1/TRBV3-2; cdr3_aa: CASSQGEASEAFF; cdr3_nt: TGTGCCAGCAGCCAAGGTGAGGCTTCTGAAGCTTTCTTT
d_call: TRBD1; j_call: TRBJ2-7; clone_size: .; v_call: TRBV4-1; cdr3_aa: CASSTGGNEQYF; cdr3_nt: TGCGCCAGCAGCACAGGGGGAAACGAGCAGTACTTC
d_call: .; j_call: TRBJ1-3; clone_size: .; v_call: TRBV28; cdr3_aa: CASSLSGTLFSGNTIYF; cdr3_nt: TGTGCCAGCAGTCTCTCCGGGACACTTTTCTCTGGAAACACCATATATTTT
d_call: .; j_call: TRBJ1-1; clone_size: .; v_call: TRBV12-5; cdr3_aa: CASGSDYHYERAFF; cdr3_nt: TGTGCTAGTGGTTCCGATTACCATTACGAGAGAGCTTTCTTT
d_call: .; j_call: TRBJ2-5; clone_size: .; v_call: TRBV3-1/TRBV3-2; cdr3_aa: CASSQARSGTQYF; cdr3_nt: TGTGCCAGCAGCCAAGCTAGAAGTGGGACCCAGTACTTC
d_call: .; j_call: TRBJ2-7; clone_size: .; v_call: TRBV3-1/TRBV3-2; cdr3_aa: CASSQGAVYEQYF; cdr3_nt: TGTGCCAGCAGCCAAGGGGCCGTCTACGAGCAGTACTTC
d_call: .; j_call: TRBJ1-6; clone_size: .; v_call: TRBV9; cdr3_aa: CASSVTGSSYNSPLHF; cdr3_nt: TGTGCCAGCAGCGTAACAGGGAGCTCCTATAATTCACCCCTCCACTTT
d_call: .; j_call: TRBJ2-2; clone_size: .; v_call: TRBV3-1/TRBV3-2; cdr3_aa: CASSQRGYTGELFF; cdr3_nt: TGTGCCAGCAGCCAGCGAGGGTACACCGGGGAGCTGTTTTTT
d_call: TRBD2; j_call: TRBJ2-5; clone_size: .; v_call: TRBV4-1; cdr3_aa: CASSQEGLAGGVETQYF; cdr3_nt: TGCGCCAGCAGCCAAGAGGGGCTAGCGGGAGGCGTGGAGACCCAGTACTTC
d_call: .; j_call: TRBJ1-3; clone_size: .; v_call: TRBV15; cdr3_aa: CATSRDRISGNTIYF; cdr3_nt: TGTGCCACCAGCAGAGATCGTATCTCTGGAAACACCATATATTTT
d_call: TRBD2; j_call: TRBJ2-3; clone_size: .; v_call: TRBV7-2; cdr3_aa: CASRKPGLAVSTDTQYF; cdr3_nt: TGTGCCAGCAGAAAACCGGGACTAGCGGTGAGCACAGATACGCAGTATTTT
d_call: TRBD2; j_call: TRBJ2-2; clone_size: .; v_call: TRBV7-2; cdr3_aa: CASSLAGGTGELFF; cdr3_nt: TGTGCCAGCAGCTTAGCGGGGGGGACCGGGGAGCTGTTTTTT
d_call: .; j_call: TRBJ1-5; clone_size: .; v_call: TRBV7-2; cdr3_aa: CASSLAGGDQPQHF; cdr3_nt: TGTGCCAGCAGCTTAGCAGGGGGAGATCAGCCCCAGCATTTT
d_call: .; j_call: TRBJ1-2; clone_size: once; v_call: TRBV18; cdr3_aa: CASHGGEDGYTF; cdr3_nt: TGTGCCAGCCACGGGGGTGAGGATGGCTACACCTTC
d_call: .; j_call: TRBJ1-5; clone_size: .; v_call: TRBV19; cdr3_aa: CASSKGHSGAQHF; cdr3_nt: TGTGCCAGTAGTAAGGGCCACTCAGGGGCCCAGCATTTT
d_call: .; j_call: TRBJ1-2; clone_size: .; v_call: TRBV12-1; cdr3_aa: CASSSIRTGPWYGYTF; cdr3_nt: TGTGCCAGCAGCTCCATCCGGACAGGGCCGTGGTATGGCTACACCTTC
d_call: TRBD2; j_call: TRBJ2-3; clone_size: once; v_call: TRBV10-2; cdr3_aa: CASRPPSGANVYTQYF; cdr3_nt: TGCGCCAGCAGGCCTCCTAGCGGAGCTAACGTGTATACGCAGTATTTT